This T cell receptor (beta chain) is from a study of blood T cell repertoires in COVID-19. Produced via immunoSEQ multiplex PCR; TCRdb's table is partial and in-frame only. The repertoire includes 75,000 to 100,000 clones, 60% to 85% of them detected once, and approximately 9.3% sits in the top ten. In its sample, this clone was seen a few times. The sequence derives from a woman of 80 years or more with acute or convalescent COVID-19. Sample: peripheral blood.

The CDR3 is CASRDREWGNQPQHF. The DNA for the CDR3 is TGTGCCAGCAGGGACAGGGAATGGGGGAATCAGCCCCAGCATTTT. The chain joins TRBV6-5 to TRBJ1-5; 8 positions match TRBD1. The J segment lost 4 bases and the V segment lost 6 bases, leaving 8 bases of the junction unmatched. The germline V gene encodes CDR1 MNHEY and CDR2 SVGAGI. CDR3 length equals 15 residues.